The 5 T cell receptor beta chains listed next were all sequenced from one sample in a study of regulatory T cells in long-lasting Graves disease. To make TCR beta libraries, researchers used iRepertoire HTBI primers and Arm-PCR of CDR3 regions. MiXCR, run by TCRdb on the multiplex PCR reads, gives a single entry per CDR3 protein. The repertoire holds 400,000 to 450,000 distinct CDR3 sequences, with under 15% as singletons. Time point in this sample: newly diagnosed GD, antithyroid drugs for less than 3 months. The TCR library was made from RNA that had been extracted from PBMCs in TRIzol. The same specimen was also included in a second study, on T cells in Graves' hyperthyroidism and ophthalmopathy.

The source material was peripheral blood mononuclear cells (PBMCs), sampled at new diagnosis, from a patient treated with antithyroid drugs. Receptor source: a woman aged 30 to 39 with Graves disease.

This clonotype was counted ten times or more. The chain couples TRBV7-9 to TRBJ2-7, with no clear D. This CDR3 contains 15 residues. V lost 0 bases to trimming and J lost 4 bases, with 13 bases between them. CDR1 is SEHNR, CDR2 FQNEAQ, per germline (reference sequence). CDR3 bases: TGTGCCAGCAGCTTAGCTGGTGCTCGGGTTTACGAGCAGTACTTC. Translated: CASSLAGARVYEQYF. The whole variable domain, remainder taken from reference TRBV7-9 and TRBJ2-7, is DTGVSQNPRHKITKRGQNVTFRCDPISEHNRLYWYRQTLGQGPEFLTYFQNEAQLEKSRLLSDRFSAERPKGSFSTLEIQRTEQGDSAMYLCASSLAGARVYEQYFGPGTRLTVT.

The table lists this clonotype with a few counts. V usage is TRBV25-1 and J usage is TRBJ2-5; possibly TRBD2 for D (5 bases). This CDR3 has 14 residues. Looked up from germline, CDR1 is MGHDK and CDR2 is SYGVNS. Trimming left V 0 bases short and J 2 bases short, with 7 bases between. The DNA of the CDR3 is TGTGCCAGCAGTGAATATCGGGAACAAGAGACCCAGTACTTC. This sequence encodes CASSEYREQETQYF.

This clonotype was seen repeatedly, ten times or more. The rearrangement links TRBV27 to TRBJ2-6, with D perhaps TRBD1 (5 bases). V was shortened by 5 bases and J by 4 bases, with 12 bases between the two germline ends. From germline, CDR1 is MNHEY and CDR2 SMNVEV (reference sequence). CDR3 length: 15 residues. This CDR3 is CASSPSGSGANVLTF. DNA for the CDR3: TGTGCCAGCAGTCCTTCAGGGTCCGGGGCCAACGTCCTGACTTTC.

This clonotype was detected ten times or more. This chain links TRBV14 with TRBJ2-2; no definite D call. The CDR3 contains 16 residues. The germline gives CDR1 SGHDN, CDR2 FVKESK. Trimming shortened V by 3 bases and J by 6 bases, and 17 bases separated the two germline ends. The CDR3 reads CASSHRAPWKSGELFF. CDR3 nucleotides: TGTGCCAGCAGCCACCGGGCCCCGTGGAAGTCCGGGGAGCTGTTTTTT.

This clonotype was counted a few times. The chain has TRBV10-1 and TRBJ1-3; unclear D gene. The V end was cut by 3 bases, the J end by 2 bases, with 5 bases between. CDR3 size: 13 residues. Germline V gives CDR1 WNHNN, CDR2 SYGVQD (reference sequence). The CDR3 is CASSEFPGNTIYF. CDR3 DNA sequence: TGCGCCAGCAGTGAATTTCCTGGAAACACCATATATTTT.